This T cell receptor (beta chain) was identified during a study of T cells of healthy individuals (dated by TCRdb to 2016 to 2018). Library creation used 5' RACE. TCRdb records Illumina MiSeq as the sequencer. The public reads were reanalyzed by TCRdb: fastp trimming at Q25, MiXCR alignment, in-frame beta chains only. Every CDR3 protein is listed once, alongside the most common genes and DNA of its rows. The sample data list approximately 52,000 distinct CDR3 sequences, and around 15% of these were observed just once. Clones ranked in the top ten supply about 16% of the sample. Remarks on this clonotype: Its recognized antigen is unknown. No base quality information exists; no much larger clone differs at one position.

The junction shows trimming of 7 bases on V and 2 bases on J, and the gene matches do not reach 8 bases of it. According to the germline V gene (reference sequence), CDR1 reads DFQATT and CDR2 reads SNEGSKA. The CDR3 sequence holds 13 residues, the cysteine and phenylalanine included. The read is trimmed to its CDR3 DNA, 39 bases read in frame from base 1. The V and J genes are TRBV20-1 and TRBJ2-7; TRBD1 agrees with 7 junctional bases. This receptor was taken from a human donor in good health. The base sequence is TGCAGTGTTGCCGCGACAGGGACCTACGAGCAGTACTTC. It translates to CSVAATGTYEQYF.